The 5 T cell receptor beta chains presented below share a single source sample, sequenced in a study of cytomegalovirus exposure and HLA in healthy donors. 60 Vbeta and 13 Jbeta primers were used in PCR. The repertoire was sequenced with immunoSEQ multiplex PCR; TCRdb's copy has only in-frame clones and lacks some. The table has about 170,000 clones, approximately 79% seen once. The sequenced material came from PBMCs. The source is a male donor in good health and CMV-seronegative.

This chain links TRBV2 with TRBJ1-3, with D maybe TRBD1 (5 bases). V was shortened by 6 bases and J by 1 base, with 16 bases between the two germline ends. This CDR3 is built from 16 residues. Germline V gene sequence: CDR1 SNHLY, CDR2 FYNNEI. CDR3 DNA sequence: TGTGCCAGCAGCCGCGAGACAGTTGAATCTGGAAACACCATATATTTT. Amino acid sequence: CASSRETVESGNTIYF. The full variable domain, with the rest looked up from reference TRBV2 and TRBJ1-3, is EPEVTQTPSHQVTQMGQEVILRCVPISNHLYFYWYRQILGQKVEFLVSFYNNEISEKSEIFDDQFSVERPDGSNFTLKIRSTKLEDSAMYFCASSRETVESGNTIYFGEGSWLTVV.

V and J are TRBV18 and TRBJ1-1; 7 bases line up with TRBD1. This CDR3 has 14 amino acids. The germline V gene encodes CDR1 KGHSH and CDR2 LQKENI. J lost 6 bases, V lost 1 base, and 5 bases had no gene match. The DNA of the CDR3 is TGTGCCAGCTCACCACGTCAGGGGGTACCTGAAGCTTTCTTT. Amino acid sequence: CASSPRQGVPEAFF. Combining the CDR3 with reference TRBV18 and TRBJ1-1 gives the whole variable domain NAGVMQNPRHLVRRRGQEARLRCSPMKGHSHVYWYRQLPEEGLKFMVYLQKENIIDESGMPKERFSAEFPKEGPSILRIQQVVRGDSAAYFCASSPRQGVPEAFFGQGTRLTVV.

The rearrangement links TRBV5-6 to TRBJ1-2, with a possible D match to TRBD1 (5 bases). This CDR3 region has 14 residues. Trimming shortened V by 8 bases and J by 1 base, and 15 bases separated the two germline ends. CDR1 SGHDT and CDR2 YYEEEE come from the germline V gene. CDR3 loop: CASGQPTNNYGYTF. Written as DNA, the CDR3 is TGTGCCAGTGGACAACCCACAAATAACTATGGCTACACCTTC.

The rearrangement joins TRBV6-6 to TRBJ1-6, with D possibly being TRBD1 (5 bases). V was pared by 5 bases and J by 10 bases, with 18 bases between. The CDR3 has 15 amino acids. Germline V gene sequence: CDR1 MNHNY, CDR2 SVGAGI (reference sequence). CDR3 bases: TGTGCCAGCAGTCCCAATGGGCAGGGCCAATCACCCCTCCACTTT. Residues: CASSPNGQGQSPLHF.

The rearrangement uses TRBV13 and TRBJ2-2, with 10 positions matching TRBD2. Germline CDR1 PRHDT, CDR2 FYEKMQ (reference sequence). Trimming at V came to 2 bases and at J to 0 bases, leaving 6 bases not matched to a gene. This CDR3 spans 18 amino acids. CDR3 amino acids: CASSLKAGGTSNTGELFF. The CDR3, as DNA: TGTGCCAGCAGCTTAAAAGCGGGGGGGACGTCGAACACCGGGGAGCTGTTTTTT.